These T cell receptor beta chains were read from a single sample in a study of spatial heterogeneity in lung cancer. TCRdb analysed the 5' RACE reads with MiXCR anew, one entry per CDR3 protein. Here the sample spans 40,000 to 45,000 distinct CDR3 sequences, roughly 13% being singletons. The sequencing here drew on PBMCs, taken at surgery. These TCRs come from a male donor with early-stage non-small cell lung cancer. Both conserved end residues are part of each CDR3. D genes are given only for firm matches. Expanded clones are given a class, and other clones once, few, many or no size at all.

D gene,J gene,V gene,CDR3 length,clone size,CDR3 DNA,CDR3 protein
-,TRBJ1-2,TRBV29-1,11,-,TGCAGCGCCGGGACTGATGACGGCTACACCTTC,CSAGTDDGYTF
-,TRBJ1-1,TRBV6-5,12,few,TGTGCCTCTAAGCGGCCGAACACTGAAGCTTTCTTT,CASKRPNTEAFF
TRBD1,TRBJ2-1,TRBV29-1,15,few,TGCAGCGTGGGCCACAGGGGAAGCCCCTACAATGAGCAGTTCTTC,CSVGHRGSPYNEQFF
-,TRBJ1-4,TRBV5-1,16,few,TGCGCCAGCAGCCCTGATCAGGGAGCCCAGCGGGAAAAACTGTTTTTT,CASSPDQGAQREKLFF
TRBD2,TRBJ2-5,TRBV29-1,12,-,TGCAGCGGTACTAGCGGGACAGAGACCCAGTACTTC,CSGTSGTETQYF
-,TRBJ1-6,TRBV7-2,13,-,TGTGCCAGCAGCTCCCAGGGAGGTTCACCCCTCCACTTT,CASSSQGGSPLHF
TRBD1,TRBJ2-5,TRBV12-3/TRBV12-4,14,-,TGTGCCAGCAGAACTGGGACAGCCCAAGAGACCCAGTACTTC,CASRTGTAQETQYF
-,TRBJ1-3,TRBV7-8,16,-,TGTGCCAGCAGCTTTGCCGGACTGCTCTCTGGAAACACCATATATTTT,CASSFAGLLSGNTIYF
-,TRBJ2-3,TRBV29-1,11,many,TGCAGCGTTTACGGGTGGGATACGCAGTATTTT,CSVYGWDTQYF
-,TRBJ1-2,TRBV30,14,few,TGTGCCTGGAGTGTAGTCAGGGCAACTGGTGGCTACACCTTC,CAWSVVRATGGYTF
-,TRBJ2-7,TRBV7-9,13,-,TGTGCCAGCAGCGTCGGGGGGCCCTACGAGCAGTACTTC,CASSVGGPYEQYF